Reported below is one T cell receptor (beta chain). This clone has just one count. Its antigen target is currently unknown. The record has no base qualities; no much larger clone is one base away. TCR CDR3 regions were amplified from genomic DNA by multiplex PCR using the deep immunoSEQ assay. Genomic DNA extracted from each cell subset was distributed evenly over all wells of several immunoSEQ 96-well plates, and each plate served as one replicate. Each replicate PCR for sorted subsets received around 210 ng genomic DNA, equal to around 32,000 T cell genomes. Purified libraries were measured with a Qubit 3.0 fluorometer, size-checked on a Bioanalyzer 2100, and measured again with the KAPA Library Quantification kit. Every immunoSEQ 96-well plate was sequenced on a dedicated single-read 150-cycle Illumina NextSeq 550 flow cell. As for how the authors treated the data: Because the immunoSEQ output held only junctional sequences and lacked quality scores, the filtering could not match the filtering applied to full-length reads. Sequences were annotated with PyIR, a Python wrapper for IgBLAST v1.9, using IMGT germline references to assign V/J genes and CDR3. Reads were removed for weak V/J assignments (E-value above 1e-6), missing CDR3, stop codons, out-of-frame junctions, or ambiguous translated residues. V3J clonotypes were defined as sequences sharing an identical inferred V gene, J gene, and CDR3 amino acid sequence. The percentage overlap between two repertoires was calculated by dividing the number of shared unique clonotypes by the size of the smaller repertoire. Three approaches were used to assess repertoire richness: RTK rarefaction, the Chao1 estimator, and Recon v2.1 estimates of unobserved clonotypes. Generation probabilities for all TCRbeta clonotypes obtained by the gDNA method from four donors were computed using OLGA. TCRdb re-hosts the immuneACCESS table, in-frame sequences only. Its copies lack some clones; in the studies checked, an unresolved V gene accounts for under half of them, and the cause for the rest is not known. That table supplies the V and J calls and clone size; D and trimming were determined from the DNA. This sample is represented by approximately 2.3 million clones; more than 85% of them were singletons. The top ten constitute 0.35% to 0.45% of the sample.

CDR1 MNHEY and CDR2 SVGAGI are derived from the germline V gene. From cysteine to phenylalanine, the CDR3 is 13 amino acids long. Of the read, only the CDR3 DNA is kept; its 39 bases are in frame from base 1. The germline V end is reduced by 10 bases and the J end by 4 bases; junction bases left unmatched: 9. The data derive from a study of shared clonotypes between healthy human individuals (dated by TCRdb to the early 2020s). Some background on the complete study: A couple of women and a few men aged 18 to 49 years were included in the cohort. The study deeply sequenced blood TCR repertoires of five healthy adults to estimate repertoire size and the extent of clonotype sharing between individuals. To increase sequencing depth and limit assay-specific biases, TCR repertoire library preparation and sequencing were carried out by different laboratories using diverse techniques. For each donor, CD4 naive and CD4 memory were each run on three plates, CD8 naive on two plates, and CD8 memory on one plate. Leukapheresis yielded between about 0.85 and 9 billion PBMCs per donor. What the study reported, not specific to this receptor: Based on pairwise subsampling, the degree of clonotype sharing among donors was expected to be affected by sequencing depth. When a few donors were compared, the shared fraction of clonotypes was about 5% for naive CD4, over 3% for naive CD8, 2% to 2.5% for memory CD4, and 0.35% to 0.4% for memory CD8. Sampling was limited to blood, and TCR repertoires in tissue likely differ from TCR repertoires in blood. Because the study included a small number of donors, the genetic and exposure-history diversity represented was limited. Incomplete sequencing was indicated by rarefaction of sorted-subset datasets, despite the large sequencing depth. Naive subsets generally had larger estimated clonotype richness than memory subsets did. Clonotypes shared by all four sorted-subset donors showed higher generation probabilities than non-shared clonotypes.

The donors were healthy, HIV-negative adults with no recently reported acute infections or vaccinations. Every donor was a Caucasian adult living in Nashville, Tennessee, USA. CD4+ T cells were enriched by magnetic negative selection; naive cells were then positively selected on CD45RA, and the negative fraction formed the memory subset. After blood collection by leukapheresis, PBMCs were isolated using Ficoll-Histopaque density gradient centrifugation and then cryopreserved in the vapor phase of liquid nitrogen. Purity and quantity of every magnetically sorted T cell population were checked by analytical flow cytometry. From each sorted fraction, genomic DNA was isolated and quantified by UV absorbance on a Nanodrop 2000c.

This sequence uses TRBV6-5 and TRBJ1-2, and TRBD1 matches 7 of the central bases. Sequencing used naive CD4+ T cells from PBMCs. According to the study, the label for this sample's cell subset or site signals: CD45RA+ positively selected. This TCR came from a man aged 18 to 29 in good health. Some clones in this sample may be carry-over from other donors' samples. The DNA sequence is TGTGCCACCCTAGAAGGGACAGCCTATGGCTACACCTTC. Its protein product is CATLEGTAYGYTF.